The 8 T cell receptor beta chains below all came from one sample that was sequenced in a study of cytomegalovirus exposure and HLA in healthy donors. TCRdb's copy holds only in-frame clones and misses some; the assay was immunoSEQ multiplex PCR. The sample shows about 120,000 clones, around 85% of them seen only once. What was sequenced was PBMCs. All receptors derive from a man aged 18 to 35 in good health and CMV-seropositive.

This sequence joins TRBV25-1 and TRBJ2-1, with TRBD1 matching 7 bases. V lost 0 bases to trimming and J lost 4 bases; unmatched junction nucleotides: 3. This CDR3 region has 15 residues. Looked up from germline, CDR1 is MGHDK and CDR2 is SYGVNS. CDR3: CASSEYGTAYNEQFF. The DNA for the CDR3 is TGTGCCAGCAGTGAATACGGGACAGCTTACAATGAGCAGTTCTTC.

The genes are TRBV7-6 and TRBJ2-5, with D unclear. Germline lookup yields CDR1 SGHVS and CDR2 FNYEAQ. V was trimmed by 3 bases and J by 5 bases, leaving 25 bases between them. This CDR3 has 18 residues. CDR3 nucleotides: TGTGCCAGCAGCTTGTTCAACCGGAACAGTCTCAGTCGGGAGACCCAGTACTTC. Protein: CASSLFNRNSLSRETQYF.

This chain connects TRBV6-5 to TRBJ2-7; 8 bases align to TRBD1. CDR1 and CDR2 (germline): MNHEY, SVGAGI. The CDR3 contains 15 residues. V lost 4 bases to trimming and J lost 2 bases; unmatched junction nucleotides: 7. The CDR3 protein is CASSFSRTGPYEQYF. For the CDR3, the DNA is TGTGCCAGCAGTTTCTCCAGGACAGGGCCCTACGAGCAGTACTTC.

The chain links TRBV2 to TRBJ1-2; the match to TRBD1 covers 9 bases. The CDR3 loop spans 15 amino acids. Germline-derived CDR1 and CDR2 are SNHLY and FYNNEI. The J segment lost 7 bases and the V segment lost 8 bases, leaving 14 bases of the junction unmatched. The CDR3 loop is CASQLLWTGEGGYTF. The CDR3, as DNA: TGTGCCAGCCAGCTTTTATGGACAGGGGAAGGTGGCTACACCTTC.

The chain combines TRBV7-2 with TRBJ2-2, with no clear D. The length of the CDR3 is 14 residues. Deletions cut 5 bases from V and 5 bases from J, with 12 bases between. Germline-derived CDR1 and CDR2 are SGHTA and FQGNSA. The CDR3 coding sequence is TGTGCCAGCAGCCAAGTGGAGAGGACCGGGGAGCTGTTTTTT. It translates to CASSQVERTGELFF.

The chain couples TRBV7-8 to TRBJ1-2; 10 bases are shared with TRBD1. The V gene's germline CDR1 is SGHVS and CDR2 FQNEAQ. With V trimmed by 10 bases and J by 8 bases, 10 bases remained unmatched. The CDR3 totals 13 residues. DNA of the CDR3: TGTGCCACCCTGGGGGGGACAGGGGACGGCTACACCTTC. This encodes CATLGGTGDGYTF.

V gene TRBV10-2 combines with J gene TRBJ1-2; 7 bases map to TRBD1. Germline values: CDR1 WSHSY, CDR2 SAAADI. V trimming: 4 bases; J trimming: 1 base; junction bases outside the gene matches: 6. This CDR3 region has 15 residues. The CDR3 sequence is CASSATGTDNYGYTF. CDR3 DNA: TGCGCCAGCAGTGCTACCGGGACAGATAACTATGGCTACACCTTC.

J is TRBJ2-5 and V is TRBV2; D not certain. Trimming left V 1 base short and J 5 bases short, with 8 bases between. The V gene's germline CDR1 is SNHLY and CDR2 FYNNEI. The CDR3 length is 13 residues. CDR3 coding DNA: TGTGCCAGCAGTGAAGTTGAGCTGGAGACCCAGTACTTC. Protein: CASSEVELETQYF.